Each of the 10 T cell receptor beta chains below was sequenced from the same sample in a study of siplizumab effects on memory and regulatory T cells. Generated by immunoSEQ multiplex PCR, the TCRdb table keeps only in-frame clones and is missing some. Among about 64,000 clones listed, nearly 98% were seen once. Sequences were obtained from naive CD8+ T cells sorted from blood. The source of these receptors is a human donor in good health.

The chain employs TRBV13 and TRBJ2-2, with D possibly matching TRBD1 (6 bases). Trimming removed 5 bases from V and 5 bases from J, with 12 bases in between. The CDR3 runs 14 residues. The germline CDR1 and CDR2 sequences are PRHDT and FYEKMQ (reference sequence). Here the CDR3 DNA reads TGTGCCAGCAGCACTACCACAGGGACCGGGGAGCTGTTTTTT. Translated: CASSTTTGTGELFF.

The V and J genes are TRBV5-6 and TRBJ2-2, with D unresolved. CDR3 length equals 12 residues. From germline, CDR1 is SGHDT and CDR2 YYEEEE. Trimming cost V 7 bases and J 4 bases, with 8 bases left between them. CDR3 DNA sequence: TGTGCCAGCGGAGTGGGCACCGGGGAGCTGTTTTTT. Translating it yields CASGVGTGELFF.

The genes are TRBV11-2 and TRBJ1-1; D is undetermined. Trimming cost V 6 bases and J 2 bases, with 10 bases left between them. In germline, CDR1 is SGHAT, CDR2 FQNNGV. The CDR3 spans 13 residues. CDR3 nucleotides: TGTGCCAGCAGGTCGGCCGATAACACTGAAGCTTTCTTT. It encodes CASRSADNTEAFF.

The chain uses TRBV5-1 and TRBJ1-3, with D possibly being TRBD1 (5 bases). The CDR3 covers 14 residues. The germline V and J ends were trimmed by 4 bases and 0 bases, with 8 bases remaining between them. CDR1 and CDR2 (germline): SGHRS, YFSETQ. The CDR3 protein is CASSEGSSGNTIYF. The CDR3 DNA sequence: TGCGCCAGCAGCGAGGGGAGCTCTGGAAACACCATATATTTT.

The genes are TRBV19 and TRBJ2-1; tentatively, D is TRBD1 (6 bases). This CDR3 has 14 residues. Trimming cost V 2 bases and J 5 bases, with 10 bases left between them. CDR1 is LNHDA, CDR2 SQIVND, per germline (reference sequence). The CDR3 spells CASSIFGQNNEQFF. In DNA form, the CDR3 reads TGTGCCAGTAGTATATTTGGACAGAACAATGAGCAGTTCTTC. The full variable domain, with the rest looked up from reference TRBV19 and TRBJ2-1, is DGGITQSPKYLFRKEGQNVTLSCEQNLNHDAMYWYRQDPGQGLRLIYYSQIVNDFQKGDIAEGYSVSREKKESFPLTVTSAQKNPTAFYLCASSIFGQNNEQFFGPGTRLTVL.

The rearrangement joins TRBV29-1 to TRBJ1-2; tentative D call: TRBD1 (5 bases). The CDR3 contains 13 residues. Germline loops: CDR1 SQVTM, CDR2 ANQGSEA. V lost 1 base, J lost 10 bases, and 16 bases lay in between. The chain's CDR3 is CSVEVALGGDYTF. The DNA of the CDR3 is TGCAGCGTTGAAGTCGCCCTGGGGGGTGACTACACCTTC.

The CDR3, as DNA: TGCGCCAGCAGTCACCAGGAATTCTCCTACGAGCAGTACTTC. Translated: CASSHQEFSYEQYF. The chain combines TRBV4-1 with TRBJ2-7, with no clear D. V lost 6 bases and J lost 0, with 12 bases in between. Germline values: CDR1 MGHRA, CDR2 YSYEKL. This CDR3 has 14 amino acids.

This chain links TRBV7-9 with TRBJ1-2; 7 bases are shared with TRBD1. J lost 4 bases, V lost 1 base, and 0 bases had no gene match. The CDR3 totals 13 residues. The germline gives CDR1 SEHNR, CDR2 FQNEAQ (reference sequence). In DNA form, the CDR3 reads TGTGCCAGCAGCTTAGGGGACAGCTATGGCTACACCTTC. Amino acid sequence: CASSLGDSYGYTF.

J is TRBJ2-7 and V is TRBV28; TRBD2 is a possible D gene (5 bases). The V end lost 7 bases, the J end lost 1 base, and 14 bases lay between the germline ends. Germline values: CDR1 MDHEN, CDR2 SYDVKM. The CDR3 sequence is 14 residues long. The CDR3 nucleotides are TGTGCCAGCACCCTACCGCGGGCATCCTACGAGCAGTACTTC. Translated, it gives CASTLPRASYEQYF.

V is TRBV6-4 and J is TRBJ2-2; D is perhaps TRBD1 (5 bases). Germline CDR1 reads MRHNA; CDR2 reads SNTAGT. The CDR3 has 16 residues. Trimming took off 6 bases at V and 4 bases at J, with 18 bases between the two ends. As DNA, the CDR3 is TGTGCCAGCAGAGACCTCAGGGTAGGCACCACCGGGGAGCTGTTTTTT. It is translated as CASRDLRVGTTGELFF.